This is a list of T cell receptor beta chains from one sample in a study of T cells expressing NK-cell markers. With the 5' RACE reads reprocessed, TCRdb shows one record per CDR3 protein and no DNA. The listing contains around 380,000 distinct CDR3 sequences. Material for sequencing was blood T cells: a sorted CD56 or NKG2C T cell subset, CD4+ or CD8+ T cells, or bulk PBMC T cells (not recorded which). The receptors derive from a woman aged 45 to 65 in good health. The CDR3 runs from the conserved cysteine through the conserved F or W. Each record gives: J gene, V gene, CDR3 protein.

TRBJ1-2,TRBV12-3/TRBV12-4,CASSFGLTNYGYTF
TRBJ2-3,TRBV27,CASSILAGTTADTQYF
TRBJ2-3,TRBV12-3/TRBV12-4,CASSPGARGITDTQYF
TRBJ1-4,TRBV6-5,CASKGVGGVANEKLFF
TRBJ2-1,TRBV29-1,CSAGTLYNEQFF
TRBJ2-7,TRBV18,CASSPLPPSGRGGSSYEQYF
TRBJ2-1,TRBV6-2/TRBV6-3,CASSYSLRGVYNEQFF
TRBJ2-1,TRBV3-1,CASSQDLSGSRDEQFF
TRBJ2-7,TRBV6-5,CASSYAKTSGTSYEQYF
TRBJ1-2,TRBV2,CASSEEGVDYGYTF
TRBJ2-2,TRBV28,CASSLTMGRRTGELFF
TRBJ2-1,TRBV7-2,CASSDPRGHRSVF
TRBJ2-1,TRBV6-5,CASSKRVTGYNEQFF
TRBJ2-3,TRBV25-1,CASSEYVRGTGVTDTQYF
TRBJ1-1,TRBV12-3/TRBV12-4,CASREIGQGAVAFF
TRBJ1-4,TRBV6-4,CATDVAEKLFF
TRBJ1-2,TRBV29-1,CSVVEASNYGYTF
TRBJ2-1,TRBV5-1,CASSSQALSYNEQFF
TRBJ1-1,TRBV5-5,CASSHPGGVMNTEAFF
TRBJ1-1,TRBV2,CASSVGQGTEAFF
TRBJ2-3,TRBV29-1,CSGKRLAGQPTDTQYF
TRBJ2-1,TRBV5-1,CASSLGGGIAYNEQFF
TRBJ2-3,TRBV20-1,CSAIASGSTDTQYF
TRBJ2-1,TRBV2,CASTRDLTYNEQFF
TRBJ2-2,TRBV16,CASSQSWLSVNTGELFF
TRBJ2-7,TRBV29-1,CSVGPQGQQYF
TRBJ2-7,TRBV5-4,CASSLASDEQYF
TRBJ2-1,TRBV5-1,CASSPTSTGPNEQFF
TRBJ2-3,TRBV9,CASSAPTDTQYF
TRBJ1-2,TRBV4-1,CASSQAGVPSYTF
TRBJ1-1,TRBV20-1,CSAKARPRGTEAFF
TRBJ2-1,TRBV3-1,CASSQVGAGNEQFF
TRBJ1-1,TRBV7-9,CASSLTVSTENTEAFF
TRBJ2-1,TRBV6-1,CASSEASEGVGEQFF
TRBJ2-1,TRBV27,CASSLGGRGYNEQFF
TRBJ1-2,TRBV7-3,CASSFGTEMYGYTF
TRBJ1-2,TRBV2,CASTETRVGYTF
TRBJ2-7,TRBV20-1,CSARDVGHSIEQYF
TRBJ2-1,TRBV27,CASRPTSGSYNEQFF
TRBJ2-5,TRBV30,CAWSVPTSIETQYF
TRBJ2-3,TRBV7-6,CASSLIVTSSTDTQYF
TRBJ2-1,TRBV2,CASSAGRTRGYNEQFF
TRBJ2-6,TRBV4-2,CASSPGRSSGANVLTF
TRBJ2-1,TRBV7-8,CASSLSSIYSYNEQFF
TRBJ2-2,TRBV12-3/TRBV12-4,CASSVGGFKPGELFF
TRBJ1-4,TRBV5-1,CASSFVGGEKLFF
TRBJ2-7,TRBV6-7,CASSYSDQGVLDEEQYF
TRBJ1-1,TRBV12-3/TRBV12-4,CASSMGDRVAFF
TRBJ2-1,TRBV5-1,CASSLSPSGGRFF
TRBJ2-4,TRBV30,CAWSVIVGDGIQYF
TRBJ2-3,TRBV4-1,CASSPLGFTDTQYF